Presented here are 19 T cell receptor beta chains from one specimen sequenced in a study of identical twins. One entry per CDR3 protein, called by TCRdb with MiXCR from the 5' RACE reads. The sample holds about 530,000 distinct CDR3 sequences, approximately 20% seen once. These records were also assigned to another study, of yellow fever vaccine responses in identical twins.

The sample consisted of CD4+ T cells sorted from blood. The origin of the receptors is a woman aged 18-30 years in good health.

The chain couples TRBV12-3 or TRBV12-4 to TRBJ2-5, with 8 bases that match TRBD1. Losses at the gene ends were 2 bases for V and 10 bases for J; bases not matched to a gene: 12. CDR3 length: 15 amino acids. The CDR3 protein is CASSLSGTGPGVQYF. DNA for the CDR3: TGTGCCAGCAGTTTATCGGGGACAGGACCTGGGGTCCAGTACTTC.

This clonotype was detected only a few times. This sequence joins TRBV20-1 and TRBJ2-7, with 7 bases that match TRBD2. CDR3 length: 13 amino acids. Germline lookup yields CDR1 DFQATT and CDR2 SNEGSKA (reference sequence). The J segment lost 4 bases and the V segment lost 5 bases, leaving 8 bases of the junction unmatched. The CDR3 loop reads CSAQRDRDYEQYF. The CDR3 bases are TGCAGTGCTCAGCGGGATAGGGATTACGAGCAGTACTTC.

Only a few counts were recorded for this clonotype. The V call is TRBV28, the J call TRBJ2-1, with 8 bases lining up with TRBD1. Germline lookup yields CDR1 MDHEN and CDR2 SYDVKM. The CDR3 spans 14 residues. CDR3 loop: CARTGMDLYNEQFF. CDR3 DNA: TGTGCACGGACAGGGATGGATCTCTACAATGAGCAGTTCTTC. Filled out from reference TRBV28 and TRBJ2-1, the complete variable domain reads DVKVTQSSRYLVKRTGEKVFLECVQDMDHENMFWYRQDPGLGLRLIYFSYDVKMKEKGDIPEGYSVSREKKERFSLILESASTNQTSMYLCARTGMDLYNEQFFGPGTRLTVL.

This clonotype was seen only a few times. The V gene is TRBV19, the J gene TRBJ1-4; D is possibly TRBD1 (5 bases). The CDR3 is made up of 15 amino acids. In germline, CDR1 is LNHDA, CDR2 SQIVND (reference sequence). V lost 10 bases to trimming and J lost 4 bases, with 19 bases between them. The CDR3 DNA follows: TGTGCCACCGGTGGTCTAGGGGCTGGTAATGAAAAACTGTTTTTT. Amino acid sequence: CATGGLGAGNEKLFF.

The V and J genes are TRBV5-1 and TRBJ2-7; perhaps D is TRBD1 or TRBD2 (5 bases each). Germline CDR1 SGHRS, CDR2 YFSETQ. The CDR3 spans 14 residues. V was clipped by 7 bases and J by 5 bases, with 19 bases between them. The CDR3 protein is CASGREGLGDEQYF. The CDR3 DNA sequence: TGCGCCAGCGGCCGCGAGGGGCTTGGGGACGAGCAGTACTTC.

The chain combines TRBV10-3 with TRBJ2-1, with TRBD2 identical over 10 bases. Unmatched junction bases numbered 13, after V lost 8 bases and J lost 9 bases. The CDR3 is made up of 15 amino acids. Germline V gene data show CDR1 as ENHRY and CDR2 as SYGVKD. The CDR3 nucleotides read TGTGCCATCTGCCCTAGCGGGGGCCCCATGGGTGAGCAGTTCTTC. Translating it yields CAICPSGGPMGEQFF.

This chain joins TRBV3-1 and TRBJ2-1; D gene unclear. The V gene lost 4 bases and the J gene lost 6 bases, with 10 bases spanning the gap. The germline gives CDR1 LGHDT, CDR2 YNNKEL (reference sequence). The CDR3 sequence is 13 residues long. The CDR3 loop reads CASSPVMGNEQFF. The CDR3 coding sequence is TGTGCCAGCAGCCCGGTGATGGGCAATGAGCAGTTCTTC.

This rearrangement joins TRBV10-3 to TRBJ1-1; D unclear. This CDR3 contains 15 residues. Per germline, CDR1 ENHRY and CDR2 SYGVKD. The V gene lost 0 bases and the J gene lost 4 bases, with 12 bases spanning the gap. The CDR3 is CAISESGVFSTEAFF. CDR3 in DNA: TGTGCCATCAGTGAGTCCGGGGTCTTCAGCACTGAAGCTTTCTTT.

The chain is built from TRBV12-3 or TRBV12-4 and TRBJ2-7; D is undetermined. The CDR3 sequence is 11 residues long. V lost 6 bases and J lost 5, with 8 bases in between. Here the CDR3 reads CASSRTDEQYF. DNA of the CDR3: TGTGCCAGCAGCCGGACCGACGAGCAGTACTTC.

In its sample, this clonotype was seen a few times. CDR3: CASSSRQGSYNEQFF. The CDR3 bases are TGTGCCAGCAGCTCCAGACAGGGTTCCTACAATGAGCAGTTCTTC. This sequence joins TRBV6-1 and TRBJ2-1; 7 bases match TRBD1. Trimming took 6 bases from V and 1 from J; bases not matched to a gene: 6. Germline V lookup: CDR1 MNHNS, CDR2 SASEGT. The CDR3 consists of 15 residues.

The chain joins TRBV19 to TRBJ2-1; D is unclear. CDR1 and CDR2 (germline): LNHDA, SQIVND (reference sequence). The CDR3 has 15 amino acids. V lost 6 bases and J 0 bases, leaving 12 bases between the germline ends. In nucleotides, the CDR3 is TGTGCCAGTAGGACCACCAGCGACTCCTACAATGAGCAGTTCTTC. It codes for CASRTTSDSYNEQFF.

The chain couples TRBV7-2 to TRBJ2-2; TRBD1 or TRBD2 may be the D gene (7 bases each). CDR3 length: 15 residues. Trimming shortened V by 7 bases and J by 5 bases, and 17 bases separated the two germline ends. Germline lookup yields CDR1 SGHTA and CDR2 FQGNSA. The chain's CDR3 is CASTQGGPRTGELFF. The CDR3 DNA is TGTGCCAGCACGCAGGGGGGGCCGAGAACCGGGGAGCTGTTTTTT.

J is TRBJ1-6 and V is TRBV5-1, with D maybe TRBD1 (5 bases). Per the germline V gene, CDR1 is SGHRS and CDR2 is YFSETQ. The V gene lost 4 bases and the J gene lost 8 bases, with 10 bases spanning the gap. The CDR3 runs to 13 residues. CDR3 sequence (DNA): TGCGCCAGCAGCCTCGGGACGGATTCACCCCTCCACTTT. It yields the protein CASSLGTDSPLHF.

In its sample, this clonotype was seen a few times. This chain links TRBV12-3 or TRBV12-4 with TRBJ1-1; D is ambiguous. V was pared by 10 bases and J by 8 bases, with 14 bases between. The CDR3 is made up of 11 amino acids. The CDR3 protein is CANRRVGEAFF. CDR3 sequence (DNA): TGTGCCAACCGTCGGGTGGGAGAAGCTTTCTTT.

V and J are TRBV7-2 and TRBJ1-4; TRBD1 aligns across 8 bases. The CDR3 runs to 15 residues. The germline gives CDR1 SGHTA, CDR2 FQGNSA. Trimming took 5 bases from V and 7 from J; bases not matched to a gene: 9. The CDR3 region is CASSARTGSTEKLFF. CDR3 nucleotides: TGTGCCAGCAGCGCCCGGACAGGGTCGACTGAAAAACTGTTTTTT.

The chain employs TRBV24-1 and TRBJ1-1; D gene ambiguous. In germline, CDR1 is KGHDR, CDR2 SFDVKD. The germline V and J ends were trimmed by 5 bases and 7 bases, with 13 bases remaining between them. CDR3 length equals 13 residues. The CDR3 DNA sequence: TGTGCCACCAGTGTGGCCGGGAAGGGTGAAGCTTTCTTT. Protein sequence: CATSVAGKGEAFF.

V is TRBV20-1 and J is TRBJ2-7, with D perhaps being TRBD1 or TRBD2 (6 bases each). The CDR3 has 14 amino acids. V was clipped by 0 bases and J by 6 bases, with 15 bases between them. The V gene's germline CDR1 is DFQATT and CDR2 SNEGSKA (reference sequence). CDR3 sequence reads: CSARERGRGPEQYV. The CDR3 nucleotides are TGCAGTGCTAGAGAGCGGGGCAGGGGACCCGAGCAGTACGTC.

A few counts support this clonotype. The rearrangement links TRBV2 to TRBJ2-2; D call uncertain. In germline, CDR1 is SNHLY, CDR2 FYNNEI. With 10 bases removed from V and 2 bases from J, the gap between germline ends came to 5 bases. The CDR3 totals 11 residues. CDR3 in amino acids: CAIANTGELFF. CDR3 nucleotides: TGTGCCATCGCTAACACCGGGGAGCTGTTTTTT. Together with reference TRBV2 and TRBJ2-2, the CDR3 gives the full variable domain: EPEVTQTPSHQVTQMGQEVILRCVPISNHLYFYWYRQILGQKVEFLVSFYNNEISEKSEIFDDQFSVERPDGSNFTLKIRSTKLEDSAMYFCAIANTGELFFGEGSRLTVL.

V and J are TRBV20-1 and TRBJ2-5; 8 nucleotides match TRBD1. The CDR3 is 13 residues long. Trimming cost V 5 bases and J 4 bases; bases outside gene matches: 6. In germline, CDR1 is DFQATT, CDR2 SNEGSKA (reference sequence). The CDR3 sequence: CSAGQGISETQYF. CDR3 in DNA: TGCAGTGCTGGACAGGGAATTTCAGAGACCCAGTACTTC.